The clone carrying this T cell receptor (beta chain) turned up a few times. Its target is not known. The data originate from a study of T-cell reconstitution after alpha-beta-depleted transplantation in children. Overall study results and limits: T-cell counts and diversity were attributed mostly to newly produced T cells one year after transplant. Surviving recipient T cells and thymic progenitors produced the high day-60 TCRbeta diversity seen in some patients. Reported findings indicate that, about two months after transplant, alpha-beta T cells came from several hundred expanded clones, which were derived from non-depleted graft cells.

Using unique molecular identifiers, the investigators prepared the TCRbeta library. TCRdb itself ran the PCR reads through MiXCR, one entry per CDR3 protein. The sample has 500,000 to 650,000 distinct CDR3 sequences, around 13% seen once. Looked up from germline, CDR1 is LGHNA and CDR2 is YSLEER. Trimming removed 1 base from V and 0 bases from J; junction bases left unmatched: 10. This CDR3 is built from 19 residues. The rearrangement links TRBV4-3 to TRBJ2-3; 10 bases map to TRBD2. The specimen was PBMCs, mostly from graft donor cells, collected 360 days after TCRalphabeta/CD19-depleted stem cell transplant. The TCR originated in a male patient between 5 and 17 years old who had a stem cell transplant for acute myeloid leukemia, so the T cells may come from the graft donor. The CDR3 nucleotides read TGCGCCAGCAGCCAAGGACTAGCGGGTCGCCTCACTAGCACAGATACGCAGTATTTT. It is translated as CASSQGLAGRLTSTDTQYF.